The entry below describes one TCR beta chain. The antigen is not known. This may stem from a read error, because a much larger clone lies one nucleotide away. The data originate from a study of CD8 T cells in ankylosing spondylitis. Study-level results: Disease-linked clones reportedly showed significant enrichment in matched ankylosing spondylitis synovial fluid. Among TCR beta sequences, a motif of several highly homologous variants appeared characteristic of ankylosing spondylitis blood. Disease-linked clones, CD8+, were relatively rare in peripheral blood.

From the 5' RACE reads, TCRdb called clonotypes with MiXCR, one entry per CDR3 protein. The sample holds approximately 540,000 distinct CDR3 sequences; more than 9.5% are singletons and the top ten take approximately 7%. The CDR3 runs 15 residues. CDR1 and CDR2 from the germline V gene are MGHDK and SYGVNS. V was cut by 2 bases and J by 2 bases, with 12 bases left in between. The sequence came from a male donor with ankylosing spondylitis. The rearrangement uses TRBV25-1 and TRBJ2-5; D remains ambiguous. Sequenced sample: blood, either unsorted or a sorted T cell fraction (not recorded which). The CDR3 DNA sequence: TGTGCCAGCAGTGAACCTGAGAAAAATCAAGAGACCCAGTACTTC. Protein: CASSEPEKNQETQYF.